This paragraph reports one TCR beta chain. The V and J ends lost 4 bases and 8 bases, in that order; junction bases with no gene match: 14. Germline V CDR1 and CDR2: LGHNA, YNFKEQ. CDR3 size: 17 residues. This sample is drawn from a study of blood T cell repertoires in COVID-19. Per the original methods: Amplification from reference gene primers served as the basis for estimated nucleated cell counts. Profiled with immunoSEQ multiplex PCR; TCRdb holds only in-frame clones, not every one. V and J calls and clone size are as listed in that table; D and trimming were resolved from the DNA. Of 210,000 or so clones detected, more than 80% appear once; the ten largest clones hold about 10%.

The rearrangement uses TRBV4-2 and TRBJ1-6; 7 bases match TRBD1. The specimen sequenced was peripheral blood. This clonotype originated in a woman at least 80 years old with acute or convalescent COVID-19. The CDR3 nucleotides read TGTGCCAGCAGCCTGGTTCCGGGACAGAAGTTGTATTCACCCCTCCACTTT. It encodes CASSLVPGQKLYSPLHF.